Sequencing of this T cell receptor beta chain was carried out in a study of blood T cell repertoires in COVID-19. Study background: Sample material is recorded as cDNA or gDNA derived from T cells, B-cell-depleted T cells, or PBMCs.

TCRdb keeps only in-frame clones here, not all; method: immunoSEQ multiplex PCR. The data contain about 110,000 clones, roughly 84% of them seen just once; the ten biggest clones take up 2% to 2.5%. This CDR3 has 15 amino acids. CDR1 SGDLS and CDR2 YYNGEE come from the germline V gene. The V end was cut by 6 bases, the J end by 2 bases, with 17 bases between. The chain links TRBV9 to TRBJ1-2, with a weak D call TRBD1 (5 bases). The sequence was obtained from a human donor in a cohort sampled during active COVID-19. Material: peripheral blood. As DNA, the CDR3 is TGTGCCAGCACCTCCTGGGGGGGGATGAACTATGGCTACACCTTC. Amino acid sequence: CASTSWGGMNYGYTF.